This TCR beta chain stems from a study of metastatic and nonmetastatic thyroid tumors. TCRdb ran MiXCR on the PCR reads. The repertoire holds about 46,000 clones, with 24% as singletons. This clone was counted at least ten times. Patients were all untreated before their thyroid surgery. Trimming cost V 6 bases and J 10 bases; bases outside gene matches: 9. The CDR3 length is 14 residues. Per germline, CDR1 MNHNS and CDR2 SASEGT. This receptor was obtained from a male donor with papillary thyroid cancer or a benign thyroid nodule (not recorded which). Some clones in this sample may be carry-over from other donors' samples. Sequencing was carried out using blood. The chain combines TRBV6-1 with TRBJ2-1, with TRBD1 identical over 10 bases. This CDR3 is CASRRQGAAREQFF. In DNA, the CDR3 is TGTGCCAGCAGGAGACAGGGGGCGGCACGCGAGCAGTTCTTC.